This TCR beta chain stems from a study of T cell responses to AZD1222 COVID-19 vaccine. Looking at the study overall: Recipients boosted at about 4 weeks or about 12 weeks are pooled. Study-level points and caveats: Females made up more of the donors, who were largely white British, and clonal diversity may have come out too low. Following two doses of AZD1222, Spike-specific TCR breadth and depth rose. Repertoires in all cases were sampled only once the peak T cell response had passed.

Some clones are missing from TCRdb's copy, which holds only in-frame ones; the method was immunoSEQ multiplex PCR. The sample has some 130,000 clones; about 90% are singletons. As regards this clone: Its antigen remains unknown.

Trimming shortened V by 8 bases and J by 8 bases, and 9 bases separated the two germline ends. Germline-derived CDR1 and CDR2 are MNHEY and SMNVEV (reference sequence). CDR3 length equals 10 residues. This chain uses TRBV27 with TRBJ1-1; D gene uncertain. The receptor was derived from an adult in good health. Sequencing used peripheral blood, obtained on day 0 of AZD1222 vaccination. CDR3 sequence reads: CASGRQEAFF. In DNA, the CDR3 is TGTGCCAGCGGTCGGCAGGAAGCTTTCTTT.